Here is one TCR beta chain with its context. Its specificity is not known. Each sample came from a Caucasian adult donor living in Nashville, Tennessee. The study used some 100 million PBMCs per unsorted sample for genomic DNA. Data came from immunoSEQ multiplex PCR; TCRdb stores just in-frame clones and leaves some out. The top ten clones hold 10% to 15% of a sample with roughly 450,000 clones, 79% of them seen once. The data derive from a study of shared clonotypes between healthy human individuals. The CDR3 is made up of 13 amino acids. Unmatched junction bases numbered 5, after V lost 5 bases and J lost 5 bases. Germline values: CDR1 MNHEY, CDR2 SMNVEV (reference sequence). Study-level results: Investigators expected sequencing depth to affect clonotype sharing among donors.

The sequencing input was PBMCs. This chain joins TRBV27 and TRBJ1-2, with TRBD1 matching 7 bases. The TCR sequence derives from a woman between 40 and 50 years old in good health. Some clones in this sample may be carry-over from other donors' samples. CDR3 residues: CASSPRTGYGYTF. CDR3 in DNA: TGTGCCAGCAGTCCGAGGACAGGATATGGCTACACCTTC.